Listed below are T cell receptor beta chains from one sample, sequenced in a study of T and B cells in COVID-19 patients. TCRdb itself ran the multiplex PCR reads through MiXCR, one entry per CDR3 protein. The sample consists of more than 20,000 distinct CDR3 sequences, about 31% of them appearing once. Source material: blood. The receptors here all came from a human donor who had recovered from COVID-19. The CDR3 runs from the conserved cysteine through the conserved F or W. D genes are given only for firm matches. Clone size is stated in some rows and not others, as once, few, many or a class when expanded.

j_call,cdr3_length,v_call,clone_size,d_call,cdr3_aa,cdr3_nt
TRBJ2-7,12,TRBV7-9,.,.,CASREGRWEQYF,TGTGCCAGCAGAGAGGGGCGTTGGGAGCAGTACTTC
TRBJ1-6,15,TRBV4-3,.,.,CASSREDSHNSPLHF,TGCGCCAGCAGCCGAGAGGACAGCCATAATTCACCCCTCCACTTT
TRBJ1-3,16,TRBV6-5,few,.,CASSYGQGYSGNTIYF,TGTGCCAGCAGTTATGGCCAGGGCTACTCTGGAAACACCATATATTTT
TRBJ1-4,15,TRBV15,once,TRBD1,CATSRLTDRAGKLFF,TGTGCCACCAGCAGACTCACTGACAGGGCTGGAAAACTGTTTTTT
TRBJ2-7,14,TRBV11-1,.,TRBD1,CASSLAQGAYEQYF,TGTGCCAGCAGCTTAGCACAGGGGGCCTACGAGCAGTACTTC
TRBJ2-1,13,TRBV5-1,.,.,CASRPTGYNEQFF,TGCGCCAGCAGGCCTACAGGGTACAATGAGCAGTTCTTC
TRBJ2-5,17,TRBV5-3,.,TRBD1,CASRLALGQGKSETQYF,TGCGCCAGCAGATTGGCCCTCGGACAGGGGAAGTCGGAGACCCAGTACTTC
TRBJ2-5,11,TRBV6-6,few,.,CASSAQETQYF,TGTGCCAGCAGTGCCCAAGAGACCCAGTACTTC
TRBJ1-1,13,TRBV30,.,TRBD1,CAWSRDRNTEAFF,TGTGCCTGGAGTCGGGACAGGAACACTGAAGCTTTCTTT
TRBJ2-7,16,TRBV7-2,.,TRBD1,CASSLGNRGKGYEQYF,TGTGCCAGCAGCTTAGGAAACAGGGGTAAGGGATACGAGCAGTACTTC
TRBJ1-6,13,TRBV20-1,.,.,CSAPPDSNSPHHF,TGCAGTGCCCCACCGGACAGCAATTCACCCCACCACTTT
TRBJ2-7,15,TRBV7-2,few,.,CASSPRGPSSYEQYF,TGTGCCAGCAGCCCCCGTGGGCCAAGCTCCTACGAGCAGTACTTC
TRBJ2-5,15,TRBV13,few,.,CASSLRGEGLETQYF,TGTGCCAGCAGCTTAAGGGGGGAGGGCCTAGAGACCCAGTACTTC
TRBJ2-1,15,TRBV30,few,TRBD1,CAWSAELRTGNEQFF,TGTGCCTGGAGTGCAGAACTAAGGACAGGGAATGAGCAGTTCTTC
TRBJ1-1,15,TRBV6-5,few,TRBD1,CASTSPGTVNTEAFF,TGTGCCAGCACTTCCCCCGGGACAGTGAACACTGAAGCTTTCTTT
TRBJ2-3,17,TRBV5-1,few,TRBD1,CASSFLRDRGQVDTQYF,TGCGCCAGCAGCTTTCTCCGGGACAGGGGGCAGGTAGATACGCAGTATTTT
TRBJ2-7,14,TRBV14,.,.,CASSHAAGVYEQYF,TGTGCCAGCAGCCATGCCGCAGGGGTCTACGAGCAGTACTTC
TRBJ2-1,14,TRBV19,medium-sized,.,CASSIAWEDNEQFF,TGTGCCAGTAGTATCGCCTGGGAGGACAATGAGCAGTTCTTC
TRBJ1-5,13,TRBV12-3/TRBV12-4,.,.,CASSFGWNQPQHF,TGTGCCAGCAGTTTCGGATGGAATCAGCCCCAGCATTTT
TRBJ2-7,14,TRBV20-1,.,.,CSASPGLSYYEQYF,TGCAGTGCTAGTCCGGGACTCTCCTACTACGAGCAGTACTTC
TRBJ2-7,15,TRBV14,.,.,CASSQTDRSSYEQYF,TGTGCCAGCAGCCAGACCGACAGGTCTTCCTACGAGCAGTACTTC
TRBJ2-1,16,TRBV12-3/TRBV12-4,few,TRBD2,CASRTSGTRGPNEQFF,TGTGCCAGCAGGACCTCCGGGACTAGAGGACCCAATGAGCAGTTCTTC
TRBJ2-2,15,TRBV13,medium-sized,.,CASSLGDTNTGELFF,TGTGCCAGCAGCTTGGGGGATACGAACACCGGGGAGCTGTTTTTT
TRBJ1-2,14,TRBV19,many,.,CASSRGRSNYGYTF,TGTGCCAGTAGTCGGGGCAGATCTAACTATGGCTACACCTTC
TRBJ1-5,13,TRBV27,.,.,CASSLLGGPPQHF,TGTGCCAGCAGTTTATTGGGAGGGCCACCCCAGCATTTT
TRBJ1-6,14,TRBV12-3/TRBV12-4,few,.,CASSLARKEAPLHF,TGTGCCAGCAGCCTTGCCAGGAAAGAGGCGCCCCTCCACTTT
TRBJ1-1,14,TRBV7-2,.,TRBD1,CASSYTGTGTEAFF,TGTGCCAGCAGCTACACAGGGACAGGCACTGAAGCTTTCTTT
TRBJ2-5,15,TRBV19,.,.,CARSRLKGVQETQYF,TGTGCCAGAAGTCGTCTAAAGGGGGTCCAAGAGACCCAGTACTTC
TRBJ2-7,14,TRBV6-5,few,.,CASSIYRNSYEQYF,TGTGCCAGCAGCATCTATCGGAACTCCTACGAGCAGTACTTC
TRBJ2-1,15,TRBV27,many,.,CASSLVVNSYNEQFF,TGTGCCAGCAGCCTGGTAGTCAACTCCTACAATGAGCAGTTCTTC
TRBJ1-5,16,TRBV4-1,.,.,CASSQVRGQENQPQHF,TGCGCCAGCAGCCAAGTTCGAGGGCAGGAGAATCAGCCCCAGCATTTT
TRBJ1-2,14,TRBV6-4,.,TRBD1,CASSPGQGRGGFTF,TGTGCCAGCAGCCCAGGACAGGGAAGGGGTGGCTTCACCTTC
TRBJ1-1,13,TRBV7-9,.,.,CASSLLGTTEAFF,TGTGCCAGCAGCTTACTCGGGACAACTGAAGCTTTCTTT
TRBJ2-5,15,TRBV5-5,few,.,CASSARGAGQETQYF,TGTGCCAGCAGCGCCAGGGGGGCCGGTCAAGAGACCCAGTACTTC
TRBJ2-6,18,TRBV6-2/TRBV6-3,few,.,CASSPGGTLSSGANVLTF,TGTGCCAGCAGCCCAGGGGGGACCCTGAGCTCTGGGGCCAACGTCCTGACTTTC
TRBJ2-1,16,TRBV7-2,.,TRBD2,CASSQVAGEWRNEQFF,TGTGCCAGCAGCCAGGTAGCGGGAGAGTGGAGAAATGAGCAGTTCTTC
TRBJ2-7,15,TRBV6-5,.,.,CASSYGTGSSYEQYF,TGTGCCAGCAGTTACGGTACGGGCTCCTCCTACGAGCAGTACTTC
TRBJ2-1,12,TRBV28,once,.,CASRPGRTEQFF,TGTGCCAGCAGACCGGGACGCACTGAGCAGTTCTTC
TRBJ2-3,16,TRBV4-1,.,.,CASSQGRGLSTDTQYF,TGCGCCAGCAGCCAGGGGCGAGGGCTTAGCACAGATACGCAGTATTTT
TRBJ2-1,16,TRBV6-2/TRBV6-3,.,TRBD2,CASSYSKREGHYEQFF,TGTGCCAGCAGTTACTCCAAGCGGGAGGGCCATTATGAGCAGTTCTTC
TRBJ2-2,15,TRBV5-1,.,TRBD1,CASSLSGGVTGELFF,TGCGCCAGCAGCTTATCAGGGGGAGTGACCGGGGAGCTGTTTTTT
TRBJ2-7,13,TRBV29-1,medium-sized,.,CSVAAASSYEQYF,TGCAGCGTTGCGGCTGCTAGCTCCTACGAGCAGTACTTC
TRBJ2-1,15,TRBV27,many,.,CATSGPDPQRSEQFF,TGTGCCACCTCTGGCCCCGACCCCCAACGGAGCGAGCAGTTCTTC
TRBJ2-7,11,TRBV6-2/TRBV6-3,.,.,CASSFGLEQYF,TGTGCCAGCAGTTTCGGACTCGAGCAGTACTTC
TRBJ2-1,12,TRBV6-2/TRBV6-3,.,TRBD1,CASSQGAGEQFF,TGTGCCAGCAGCCAGGGGGCAGGTGAGCAGTTCTTC
TRBJ2-2,12,TRBV12-3/TRBV12-4,medium-sized,.,CASSSGRRELFF,TGTGCCAGCAGTTCAGGGAGGCGGGAGCTGTTTTTT
TRBJ2-3,16,TRBV20-1,.,TRBD2,CSASVGGSGVTDTQYF,TGCAGTGCTAGCGTCGGCGGGAGTGGAGTGACAGATACGCAGTATTTT
TRBJ1-1,11,TRBV27,few,TRBD1,CASTGGRRAFF,TGTGCCAGCACAGGGGGCAGAAGAGCTTTCTTT
TRBJ2-3,16,TRBV7-2,.,TRBD2,CASSLEGLAGALAQYF,TGTGCCAGCAGCTTAGAGGGACTAGCGGGAGCATTGGCGCAGTATTTT
TRBJ2-5,15,TRBV5-6,.,TRBD1,CASSLTGTGRETQYF,TGTGCCAGCAGTTTGACCGGGACAGGGAGGGAGACCCAGTACTTC
TRBJ2-7,15,TRBV18,.,.,CASSPGEDRIYEQYF,TGTGCCAGCTCCCCGGGGGAAGACAGAATCTACGAGCAGTACTTC
TRBJ1-1,16,TRBV5-6,.,.,CASSPEPAFGLTEAFF,TGTGCCAGCAGCCCAGAACCGGCCTTCGGGTTGACTGAAGCTTTCTTT
TRBJ2-7,12,TRBV6-6,many,.,CASSAGSYEQYF,TGTGCCAGCAGCGCGGGATCCTACGAGCAGTACTTC